This T cell receptor beta chain was documented in a study of blood T cells in healthy people across ages. No fewer than 7 million PBMCs went into each sample. The study, taken as a whole, reports: Higher diversity, along with more naive CD4+ cells, distinguished long-lived donors from aged donors. TCR beta diversity per million T cells fell roughly linearly with age.

As regards this clonotype: Its antigen is unknown.

The CDR3 has 16 residues. The V and J ends lost 3 bases and 6 bases, in that order; junction bases with no gene match: 7. Germline CDR1 KGHDR, CDR2 SFDVKD. Combining a sample-barcoded 5' primer with a J-beta primer mix, a second PCR ran for roughly 6 to 11 cycles. MiXCR was run by TCRdb on the 5' RACE reads, yielding one entry per CDR3 protein. The repertoire consists of nearly 1 million distinct CDR3 sequences, with about 53% occurring once and the leading ten covering about a fifth. The clonotype comes from a woman aged 55-70 years in good health. This chain links TRBV24-1 with TRBJ2-1; 10 bases line up with TRBD2. Sequenced: blood. The chain's CDR3 is CATSDPAGGPTNEQFF. CDR3 nucleotide sequence: TGTGCCACCAGTGATCCAGCGGGAGGGCCCACCAATGAGCAGTTCTTC.